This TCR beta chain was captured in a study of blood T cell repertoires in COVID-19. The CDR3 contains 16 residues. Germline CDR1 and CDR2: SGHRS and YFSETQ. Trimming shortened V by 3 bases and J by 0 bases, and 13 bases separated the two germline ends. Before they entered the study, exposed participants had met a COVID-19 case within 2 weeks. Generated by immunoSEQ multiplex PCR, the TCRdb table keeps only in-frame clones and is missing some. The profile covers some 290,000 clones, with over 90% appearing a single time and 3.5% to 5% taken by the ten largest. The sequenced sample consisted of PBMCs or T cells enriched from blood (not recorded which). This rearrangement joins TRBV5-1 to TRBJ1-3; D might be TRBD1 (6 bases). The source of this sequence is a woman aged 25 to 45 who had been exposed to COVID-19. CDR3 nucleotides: TGCGCCAGCAGCTCAACTGGACAGTTCTCTGGAAACACCATATATTTT. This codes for CASSSTGQFSGNTIYF.